The rows below give T cell receptor beta chains drawn from one sample of a study of blood T cell repertoires in COVID-19. Here immunoSEQ multiplex PCR was the method, and the copy in TCRdb shows in-frame clones only, minus some. The table has 400,000 to 450,000 clones, roughly 90% seen once. Sequencing was performed on peripheral blood. Every receptor here comes from a young man with COVID-19, enrolled during active disease. Each CDR3 is given with its conserved first and last residue. A D gene is named only where the DNA matches it firmly. Not all rows give a size; the values are once, few, many and, for expanded clones, a class.

.	.	TRBV19	TRBJ2-2	TGTGCCAGTAGTATAGAGAGCGGGACCGGGGAGCTGTTTTTT	CASSIESGTGELFF
.	TRBD1	TRBV5-1	TRBJ2-6	TGCGCCAGCAGCTTCGGACAGGCCTCTGGGGCCAACGTCCTGACTTTC	CASSFGQASGANVLTF
.	.	TRBV19	TRBJ1-5	TGTGCCAGTAGTCCCGGACTGTATAGCAATCAGCCCCAGCATTTT	CASSPGLYSNQPQHF
.	.	TRBV10-2	TRBJ2-5	TGCGCCAGCAGATCCGGGAATCAAGAGACCCAGTACTTC	CASRSGNQETQYF
once	.	TRBV20-1	TRBJ1-2	TGCAGTGCTAGTTGGGGGCTAGACTATGGCTACACCTTC	CSASWGLDYGYTF
.	.	TRBV3-1/TRBV3-2	TRBJ1-2	TGTGCCAGCAGCCAAGATAACAGGAACTATGGCTACACCTTC	CASSQDNRNYGYTF
.	.	TRBV7-8	TRBJ2-7	TGTGCCAGCAGCCTTGACAGCCACTTCAAGTACGAGCAGTACTTC	CASSLDSHFKYEQYF
.	.	TRBV6-5	TRBJ2-7	TGTGCCAGCAGTTACTCGCAAAGCGCTAGCTCCTACGAGCAGTACTTC	CASSYSQSASSYEQYF
.	.	TRBV6-1	TRBJ2-6	TGTGCCAGCAGTGCAGGCGGGGTCTCTGGGGCCAACGTCCTGACTTTC	CASSAGGVSGANVLTF
.	TRBD1	TRBV3-1/TRBV3-2	TRBJ1-5	TGTGCCAGCAGCCAAGCAGGGGGCGGTCAGCCCCAGCATTTT	CASSQAGGGQPQHF
.	TRBD1	TRBV19	TRBJ1-2	TGTGCCAGTAGTATTGGCCCGGACAGGGGGTATGGCTACACCTTC	CASSIGPDRGYGYTF
.	TRBD2	TRBV6-5	TRBJ2-7	TGTGCCAGCACGGAAACTAGCGGGTTTTACGAGCAGTACTTC	CASTETSGFYEQYF
.	.	TRBV15	TRBJ1-1	TGTGCCACCAGCAGAGATGGGAGGGGCGGCGGCACTGAAGCTTTCTTT	CATSRDGRGGGTEAFF
.	.	TRBV9	TRBJ1-6	TGTGCCAGCAGCGCAAGGGGGAAATCACCCCTCCACTTT	CASSARGKSPLHF
.	.	TRBV12-3/TRBV12-4	TRBJ2-7	TGTGCCAGCAGTTCAGCCGGGGACGAGCAGTACTTC	CASSSAGDEQYF
.	.	TRBV19	TRBJ2-7	TGTGCCAGTAGTATAGGTAGCGGCTACGAGCAGTACTTC	CASSIGSGYEQYF
.	.	TRBV6-1	TRBJ2-1	TGTGCCAGCAGTGAAGCGCATCCTACCAATGAGCAGTTCTTC	CASSEAHPTNEQFF
once	.	TRBV7-8	TRBJ2-2	TGTGCCAGCAGCTTATACGGGGTGGACACCGGGGAGCTGTTTTTT	CASSLYGVDTGELFF
.	TRBD2	TRBV25-1	TRBJ2-1	TGTGCCAGCAGTGATAGGGCTAGCGGATACAATGAGCAGTTCTTC	CASSDRASGYNEQFF
.	TRBD1	TRBV5-1	TRBJ2-1	TGCGCCAGCAGGCAGGACAGGGGGCTTAACAATGAGCAGTTCTTC	CASRQDRGLNNEQFF
.	TRBD2	TRBV15	TRBJ2-3	TGTGCCACCAGCAGAGGTGGGACTAGCTTTCCTGATACGCAGTATTTT	CATSRGGTSFPDTQYF
.	.	TRBV14	TRBJ1-1	TGTGCCAGCAGCCAAGAATTCGGGGTGAACACTGAAGCTTTCTTT	CASSQEFGVNTEAFF
.	.	TRBV18	TRBJ1-4	TGTGCCAGCTCACCACGGCAGATAAGTAATGAAAAACTGTTTTTT	CASSPRQISNEKLFF
.	TRBD2	TRBV11-2	TRBJ2-1	TGTGCCAGCAGCTTCCTTACTAGCGGCTCCTACAATGAGCAGTTCTTC	CASSFLTSGSYNEQFF
.	.	TRBV5-6	TRBJ1-3	TGTGCCAGCAGCTTGTGGGCTGGTCACACCATATATTTT	CASSLWAGHTIYF
.	TRBD1	TRBV4-2	TRBJ1-6	TGTGCCAGCTCAGACAGGGAGAATTCACCCCTCCACTTT	CASSDRENSPLHF
.	.	TRBV20-1	TRBJ2-3	TGCAGTGCTGGCACGGCGGGCACGCAGTATTTT	CSAGTAGTQYF
.	TRBD1	TRBV11-2	TRBJ2-7	TGTGCCAGCAGCTTAGGGCAGGGGGCCTACGAGCAGTACTTC	CASSLGQGAYEQYF
.	TRBD1	TRBV13	TRBJ2-7	TGTGCCAGCAGCTGGCACACCGGGACAGGGACCTACGAGCAGTACTTC	CASSWHTGTGTYEQYF
.	.	TRBV5-6	TRBJ2-5	TGTGCCAGCAGGACTAATAAATTAGCGGAAGAGACCCAGTACTTC	CASRTNKLAEETQYF
.	TRBD1	TRBV3-1/TRBV3-2	TRBJ2-6	TGTGCCAGCAGCCCACACAGGGGAACTGGGGCCAACGTCCTGACTTTC	CASSPHRGTGANVLTF
.	TRBD2	TRBV19	TRBJ2-7	TGTGCCACTAGCGGAGCGAATTTCTACGAGCAGTACTTC	CATSGANFYEQYF
.	.	TRBV11-3	TRBJ2-1	TGTGCCAGCAGCTCAGCGGTGTCCTACAATGAGCAGTTCTTC	CASSSAVSYNEQFF
.	.	TRBV4-1	TRBJ1-1	TGCGCCAGCAGCCAAGTAGGGTCGGTCGACCTAGCCAACACTGAAGCTTTCTTT	CASSQVGSVDLANTEAFF
.	.	TRBV14	TRBJ2-7	TGTGCCAGCAGTGGGGCTAGCTCCTACGAGCAGTACTTC	CASSGASSYEQYF
.	TRBD2	TRBV2	TRBJ2-3	TGTGCCAGCAGTAAAGCGGGGCGCACAGATACGCAGTATTTT	CASSKAGRTDTQYF
.	TRBD1	TRBV5-6	TRBJ2-7	TGTGCCAGCAGCTTGGTTGGGACAGTTTCCTACGAGCAGTACTTC	CASSLVGTVSYEQYF
.	TRBD1	TRBV6-6	TRBJ2-7	TGTGCCAGCAGTCACCCCCTACAGGGGCCTCGCCCCTACGAGCAGTACTTC	CASSHPLQGPRPYEQYF
.	.	TRBV12-3/TRBV12-4	TRBJ1-2	TGTGCCAGCAGTTTGGGCAGTGGCTACACCTTC	CASSLGSGYTF
.	.	TRBV18	TRBJ2-3	TGTGCCAGCTCACCACCCCCTAGCGAAGATACGCAGTATTTT	CASSPPPSEDTQYF
once	TRBD1	TRBV24-1	TRBJ2-5	TGTGCCACCAGTGCTAGGGACAGGGGGACCCAGTACTTC	CATSARDRGTQYF
.	.	TRBV6-5	TRBJ1-4	TGTGCCAGCAGTTACAGCAGCGGGGATGAAAAACTGTTTTTT	CASSYSSGDEKLFF
.	.	TRBV7-9	TRBJ2-1	TGTGCCAGCAGCTTAGATGGCGGGGATGAGCAGTTCTTC	CASSLDGGDEQFF
.	.	TRBV7-9	TRBJ1-1	TGTGCCAGCAGCTTAGCGGCGAACACTGAAGCTTTCTTT	CASSLAANTEAFF
.	.	TRBV5-1	TRBJ2-3	TGCGCCAGCAGCTTGGGAGGGTTTACTAGTACTAGTAGCACAGATACGCAGTATTTT	CASSLGGFTSTSSTDTQYF
once	TRBD2	TRBV5-1	TRBJ2-5	TGCGCCAGCGGTCTAGCGGGGGGAAGGGAGACCCAGTACTTC	CASGLAGGRETQYF
once	.	TRBV27	TRBJ1-1	TGTGCCAGCAGTTTGGCGCCGGGGGCTGAAGCTTTCTTT	CASSLAPGAEAFF
.	TRBD1	TRBV7-9	TRBJ2-2	TGTGCCAGCAGCTTAAGGTCAGGGGGCAGTGCGAACACCGGGGAGCTGTTTTTT	CASSLRSGGSANTGELFF
.	.	TRBV19	TRBJ2-2	TGTGCCAGTACACCGACCACCCGAGGGCCCGGGGAGCTGTTTTTT	CASTPTTRGPGELFF
.	TRBD1	TRBV29-1	TRBJ1-5	TGCAGCGTTGTCGGCTTGAACAGGGGCTGCAATCAGCCCCAGCATTTT	CSVVGLNRGCNQPQHF
once	TRBD2	TRBV6-6	TRBJ2-7	TGTGCCAGCAGTTCCACGTCGGGGGGCTACGAGCAGTACTTC	CASSSTSGGYEQYF